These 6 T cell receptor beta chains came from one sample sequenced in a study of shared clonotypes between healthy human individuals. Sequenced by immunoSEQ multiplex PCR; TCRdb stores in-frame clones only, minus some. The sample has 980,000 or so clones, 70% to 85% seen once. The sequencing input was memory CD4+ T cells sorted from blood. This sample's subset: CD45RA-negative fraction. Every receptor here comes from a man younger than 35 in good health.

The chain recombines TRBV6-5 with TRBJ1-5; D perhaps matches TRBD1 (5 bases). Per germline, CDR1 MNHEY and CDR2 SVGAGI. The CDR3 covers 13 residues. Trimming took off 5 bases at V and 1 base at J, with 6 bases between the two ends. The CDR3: CASSDRSNQPQHF. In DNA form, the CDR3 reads TGTGCCAGCAGTGACAGAAGCAATCAGCCCCAGCATTTT.

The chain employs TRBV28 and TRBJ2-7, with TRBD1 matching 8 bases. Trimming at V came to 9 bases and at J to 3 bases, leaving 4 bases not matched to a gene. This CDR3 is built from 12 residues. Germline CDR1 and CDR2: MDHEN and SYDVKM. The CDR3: CASQGAGYEQYF. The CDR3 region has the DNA TGTGCCAGTCAGGGGGCCGGCTACGAGCAGTACTTC.

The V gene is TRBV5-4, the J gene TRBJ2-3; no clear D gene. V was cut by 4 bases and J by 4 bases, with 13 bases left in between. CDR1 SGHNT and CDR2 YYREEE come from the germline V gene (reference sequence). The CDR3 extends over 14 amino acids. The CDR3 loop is CASSPVVGADTQYF. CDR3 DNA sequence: TGTGCCAGCAGCCCGGTCGTTGGGGCAGATACGCAGTATTTT.

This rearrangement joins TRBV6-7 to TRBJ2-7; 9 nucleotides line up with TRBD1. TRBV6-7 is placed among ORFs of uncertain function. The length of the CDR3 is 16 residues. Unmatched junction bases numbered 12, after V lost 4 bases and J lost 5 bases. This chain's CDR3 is CASSLGNRDRVHEQYF. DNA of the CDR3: TGTGCCAGCAGTTTGGGGAACCGGGACAGGGTCCACGAGCAGTACTTC.

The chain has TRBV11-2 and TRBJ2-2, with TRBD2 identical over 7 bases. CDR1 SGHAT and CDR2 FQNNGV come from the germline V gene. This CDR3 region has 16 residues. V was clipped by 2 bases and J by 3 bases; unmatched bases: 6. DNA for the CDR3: TGTGCCAGCAGCTTAATAGCGGGCGATGACACCGGGGAGCTGTTTTTT. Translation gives CASSLIAGDDTGELFF.

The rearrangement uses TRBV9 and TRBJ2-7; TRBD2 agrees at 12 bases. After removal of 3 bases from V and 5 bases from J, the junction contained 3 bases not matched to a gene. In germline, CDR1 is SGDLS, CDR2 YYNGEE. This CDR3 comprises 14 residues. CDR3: CASSAGLAGNEQYF. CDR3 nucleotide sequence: TGTGCCAGCAGCGCCGGACTAGCGGGGAACGAGCAGTACTTC.